These 20 T cell receptor beta chains were all obtained from the same sample, sequenced in a study of T cell responses to AZD1222 COVID-19 vaccine. Measured with immunoSEQ multiplex PCR; TCRdb has only the in-frame clones, and not every one. The data contain some 180,000 clones, roughly 91% of them seen just once; the ten biggest clones take up 1.5% to 2.5%. The input for sequencing was peripheral blood, taken 28 days after the second AZD1222 dose. These receptors came from an adult who received the AZD1222 COVID-19 vaccine.

Points on this clone: This may come from a read error, since a much larger clone is one base off. This sample includes further DNA sequences coding for the same CDR3. The chain couples TRBV5-4 to TRBJ2-7, with D possibly TRBD1 on 6 matching bases. The CDR3 extends over 13 amino acids. Germline-derived CDR1 and CDR2 are SGHNT and YYREEE (reference sequence). V was trimmed by 2 bases and J by 1 base, leaving 7 bases between them. Here the CDR3 DNA reads TGTGCCAGCAGCTTACAGGGATCCTACGAGCAGTACTTC. Its protein is CASSLQGSYEQYF. The entire variable domain, with the rest obtained from reference TRBV5-4 and TRBJ2-7, is as follows: ETGVTQSPTHLIKTRGQQVTLRCSSQSGHNTVSWYQQALGQGPQFIFQYYREEENGRGNFPPRFSGLQFPNYSSELNVNALELDDSALYLCASSLQGSYEQYFGPGTRLTVT.

The chain joins TRBV7-8 to TRBJ1-5; a weak D match, TRBD1 (5 bases). The CDR3 has 15 residues. CDR1 and CDR2 from the germline V gene are SGHVS and FQNEAQ. The germline V and J ends were trimmed by 2 bases and 2 bases, with 10 bases remaining between them. CDR3 sequence: CASSLRGGGNQPQHF. CDR3 DNA: TGTGCCAGCAGCTTACGGGGCGGAGGCAATCAGCCCCAGCATTTT.

In DNA form, the CDR3 reads TGTGCCAGCAGCCAAGATGGGGACTCCCGGCAGCCCCAGCATTTT. The encoded protein is CASSQDGDSRQPQHF. The rearrangement uses TRBV4-2 and TRBJ1-5; maybe TRBD1 (5 bases). Germline V gives CDR1 LGHNA, CDR2 YNFKEQ. Deletions cut 0 bases from V and 7 bases from J, with 13 bases between. There are 15 residues in the CDR3.

The chain joins TRBV23-1 to TRBJ2-7; 9 positions agree with TRBD1. TRBV23-1 is classed as an ORF, of uncertain function. The CDR3 spans 15 residues. V lost 0 bases to trimming and J lost 5 bases; unmatched junction nucleotides: 5. The CDR3 bases are TGCGCCAGCAGTCAATCTTGGACAGGGGTCCACGAGCAGTACTTC. Translating it yields CASSQSWTGVHEQYF.

This sequence joins TRBV7-9 and TRBJ1-1; the D is unclear. V shed 0 bases and J shed 3 bases, with 5 bases lying between them. The CDR3 runs to 13 residues. The germline gives CDR1 SEHNR, CDR2 FQNEAQ (reference sequence). CDR3 DNA: TGTGCCAGCAGCTTAGCGGCTGACACTGAAGCTTTCTTT. This gives the protein CASSLAADTEAFF.

In this sample, this clone turned up a few times. This chain joins TRBV5-4 and TRBJ1-2; no reliable D call. In germline, CDR1 is SGHNT, CDR2 YYREEE (reference sequence). V lost 4 bases and J 4 bases, leaving 14 bases between the germline ends. This CDR3 region has 14 residues. The CDR3 sequence is CASSRPRESYGYTF. DNA of the CDR3: TGTGCCAGCAGCCGGCCAAGAGAGAGCTATGGCTACACCTTC.

This clone was counted a few times. The genes are TRBV10-3 and TRBJ2-2, with D hard to call. V was cut by 2 bases and J by 2 bases, with 24 bases left in between. The CDR3 totals 20 residues. Germline V gives CDR1 ENHRY, CDR2 SYGVKD. CDR3 DNA sequence: TGTGCCATCAGTGAGACAAGGAAGGAAATAGCAGACCTCAACACCGGGGAGCTGTTTTTT. Encoded protein: CAISETRKEIADLNTGELFF.

Regarding this clone: Other nucleotide sequences from this sample produce the same CDR3. The genes are TRBV2 and TRBJ1-1; 7 bases align to TRBD1. Per the germline V gene, CDR1 is SNHLY and CDR2 is FYNNEI. Germline trimming cut 6 bases from V and 1 base from J; bases unmatched to any gene: 2. The CDR3 runs to 13 residues. The CDR3 sequence is CASSRQGNTEAFF. Here the CDR3 DNA reads TGTGCCAGCAGCCGACAGGGGAACACTGAAGCTTTCTTT.

The chain couples TRBV7-2 to TRBJ2-7; D unclear. The CDR3 has 12 residues. Germline values: CDR1 SGHTA, CDR2 FQGNSA. V shed 6 bases and J shed 4 bases, with 10 bases lying between them. The CDR3 spells CASRRDMYEQYF. Written as DNA, the CDR3 is TGTGCCAGCAGAAGAGACATGTACGAGCAGTACTTC.

The chain uses TRBV19 and TRBJ1-1; unclear D gene. The V gene's germline CDR1 is LNHDA and CDR2 SQIVND (reference sequence). The CDR3 extends over 12 amino acids. Trimming removed 3 bases at V and 6 bases at J, with 8 bases between. The CDR3 DNA is TGTGCCAGTAGTATCCCCGCGGCTGAAGCTTTCTTT. This codes for CASSIPAAEAFF.

The rearrangement uses TRBV12-3 or TRBV12-4 and TRBJ2-7, with D perhaps TRBD2 (6 bases). V was trimmed by 5 bases and J by 3 bases, leaving 11 bases between them. This CDR3 has 13 amino acids. The CDR3: CASSRGTYYEQYF. CDR3 nucleotides: TGTGCCAGCAGTCGAGGGACTTACTACGAGCAGTACTTC.

The J gene is TRBJ1-2, the V gene TRBV5-1; possible D gene TRBD1, 6 bases. From germline, CDR1 is SGHRS and CDR2 YFSETQ. The CDR3 contains 14 residues. The V end lost 0 bases, the J end lost 6 bases, and 12 bases lay between the germline ends. The CDR3 region has the DNA TGCGCCAGCAGCTTGGAGGGGGTTAAGAATGGCTACACCTTC. This translates into CASSLEGVKNGYTF.

The V call is TRBV5-6, the J call TRBJ1-1, with a weak D call TRBD1 (5 bases). This CDR3 has 15 residues. V lost 0 bases, J lost 6 bases, and 15 bases lay in between. Germline V gene sequence: CDR1 SGHDT, CDR2 YYEEEE. This chain's CDR3 is CASSLGLGPTAEAFF. For the CDR3, the DNA is TGTGCCAGCAGCTTGGGGCTGGGGCCAACGGCTGAAGCTTTCTTT.

The chain employs TRBV10-1 and TRBJ1-1, with 7 nucleotides matching TRBD1. The germline CDR1 and CDR2 sequences are WNHNN and SYGVQD (reference sequence). The ends lost 3 bases at V and 1 base at J; junction bases unmatched: 5. There are 15 residues in the CDR3. Here the CDR3 reads CASSDTGEGNTEAFF. The CDR3 DNA is TGCGCCAGCAGTGACACAGGGGAGGGGAACACTGAAGCTTTCTTT.

The chain is built from TRBV5-1 and TRBJ2-7; D ambiguous. Trimming shortened V by 0 bases and J by 2 bases, and 9 bases separated the two germline ends. From germline, CDR1 is SGHRS and CDR2 YFSETQ. The CDR3 runs 14 residues. The CDR3 nucleotides are TGCGCCAGCAGCTTGGCCTCACAGACCTACGAGCAGTACTTC. It is translated as CASSLASQTYEQYF.

This clone was seen repeatedly, ten times or more. The chain couples TRBV11-2 to TRBJ2-7, with TRBD2 as a possible D gene (7 bases). CDR1 SGHAT and CDR2 FQNNGV come from the germline V gene. The CDR3 totals 17 residues. V dropped 5 bases and J dropped 0 bases, with 20 bases sitting between them. This chain's CDR3 is CASSPLGGGRTSYEQYF. In nucleotides, the CDR3 is TGTGCCAGCAGCCCCCTTGGCGGGGGCAGGACCTCCTACGAGCAGTACTTC.

The chain employs TRBV7-2 and TRBJ1-5, with 7 bases identical to TRBD1. Germline values: CDR1 SGHTA, CDR2 FQGNSA. The CDR3 extends over 15 amino acids. The junction had 5 bases not matched to a gene; V was cut back by 5 bases and J by 1 base. For the CDR3, the DNA is TGTGCCAGCAGCCTGGGACAGAGGAGCAATCAGCCCCAGCATTTT. As protein: CASSLGQRSNQPQHF.

The chain couples TRBV2 to TRBJ2-5, with D perhaps given as TRBD1 or TRBD2 (5 bases each). The V and J ends lost 5 bases and 4 bases respectively, with 17 bases between them. Germline assignment: CDR1 SNHLY and CDR2 FYNNEI. CDR3 length: 15 residues. CDR3 residues: CASSLMGERSETQYF. CDR3 coding DNA: TGTGCCAGCAGTCTAATGGGGGAACGGTCAGAGACCCAGTACTTC.

The rearrangement links TRBV5-4 to TRBJ1-1; D gene unclear. This CDR3 spans 15 amino acids. Between the trimmed V and J ends, which lost 4 bases and 0 bases, there was a span of 13 bases. Germline V lookup: CDR1 SGHNT, CDR2 YYREEE (reference sequence). The CDR3 spells CASSPWTGMNTEAFF. CDR3 DNA sequence: TGTGCCAGCAGCCCGTGGACGGGGATGAACACTGAAGCTTTCTTT.

This clone has only one observation. V and J are TRBV18 and TRBJ1-2; 7 positions agree with TRBD1. V trimming: 5 bases; J trimming: 8 bases; junction bases outside the gene matches: 8. This CDR3 has 13 amino acids. Per germline, CDR1 KGHSH and CDR2 LQKENI. The CDR3 loop is CASSADRDGGYTF. The CDR3 region has the DNA TGTGCCAGCTCAGCCGACAGGGATGGGGGCTACACCTTC.